The rows below give T cell receptor beta chains drawn from one sample of a study of T cell repertoires in cytomegalovirus infection. One entry per CDR3 protein, called by TCRdb with MiXCR from the reads. The repertoire holds around 260,000 distinct CDR3 sequences, with roughly 10% as singletons. The specimen was PBMCs. Receptors were obtained from a human donor in good health (CMV status not recorded). Some clones in this sample may be carry-over from other donors' samples. The CDR3 runs from the conserved cysteine through the conserved F or W. Fields, in order: clone size, V gene, D gene, J gene, CDR3 protein, CDR3 DNA. A D gene is named only where the DNA matches it firmly. The listing skips clone size in some rows; elsewhere it reads once, few, many or a size class.

>.|TRBV7-2|TRBD1|TRBJ2-2
CASSKDRSNTGELFF
TGTGCCAGCAGTAAGGACAGGTCAAACACCGGGGAGCTGTTTTTT
>few|TRBV14|.|TRBJ2-3
CASSLAHQTRLTDTQYF
TGTGCCAGCAGCCTAGCTCACCAGACACGGTTGACAGATACGCAGTATTTT
>many|TRBV7-2|TRBD2|TRBJ2-5
CASTSGSETQYF
TGTGCCAGCACTAGCGGGAGTGAGACCCAGTACTTC
>many|TRBV7-2|.|TRBJ1-3
CASSLPSRNTIYF
TGTGCCAGCAGCTTACCCTCCAGAAACACCATATATTTT
>many|TRBV10-3|TRBD1|TRBJ1-1
CAIRSGDSVNTEAFF
TGTGCCATCAGATCGGGGGACAGTGTGAACACTGAAGCTTTCTTT
>many|TRBV7-2|TRBD1|TRBJ1-1
CASSLFPFRRDRVTEAFF
TGTGCCAGCAGCTTATTCCCATTTCGGCGGGACAGGGTGACTGAAGCTTTCTTT
>many|TRBV7-7|.|TRBJ2-2
CASSLQRNTGELFF
TGTGCTAGCAGCCTACAGAGGAACACCGGGGAGCTGTTTTTT
>few|TRBV7-9|.|TRBJ1-1
CASVPGVNTEAFF
TGTGCCAGCGTACCAGGGGTGAACACTGAAGCTTTCTTT
>many|TRBV7-2|.|TRBJ2-7
CASSFSGNYEQYF
TGTGCCAGCAGCTTTAGTGGGAACTACGAGCAGTACTTC
>many|TRBV24-1|.|TRBJ2-1
CATSDSRPNNEQFF
TGTGCCACCAGTGATTCCCGACCAAACAATGAGCAGTTCTTC
>.|TRBV28|.|TRBJ1-5
CASKGGVPFNQPQHF
TGTGCCAGCAAGGGGGGGGTCCCATTCAATCAGCCCCAGCATTTT
>many|TRBV7-2|TRBD2|TRBJ2-1
CASSTKRRGSYNEQFF
TGTGCCAGCAGCACCAAGAGGCGGGGGTCTTACAATGAGCAGTTCTTC
>few|TRBV27|.|TRBJ1-3
CASRSGRISGNTIYF
TGTGCCAGCAGATCCGGACGGATCTCTGGAAACACCATATATTTT
>many|TRBV6-2/TRBV6-3|.|TRBJ1-5
CASREGGNQPQHF
TGTGCCAGCAGGGAGGGGGGCAATCAGCCCCAGCATTTT
>many|TRBV7-2|TRBD1|TRBJ1-3
CASSLAGGTVSTGNTIYF
TGTGCCAGCAGCTTAGCGGGTGGGACAGTTTCAACTGGAAACACCATATATTTT
>few|TRBV14|.|TRBJ2-1
CASSPGSVGEQFF
TGTGCCAGCAGCCCAGGAAGCGTCGGTGAGCAGTTCTTC
>few|TRBV20-1|TRBD2|TRBJ2-5
CSASVTSGGTETQYF
TGCAGTGCTAGTGTAACTAGCGGGGGCACCGAGACCCAGTACTTC
>once|TRBV5-1|TRBD2|TRBJ2-1
CASSLDQREAEQGF
TGCGCCAGCAGCTTGGACCAGCGGGAGGCTGAGCAGGGATTC
>many|TRBV28|.|TRBJ1-1
CASRPHQGSGTEAFF
TGTGCCAGCAGACCGCACCAGGGGTCCGGGACTGAAGCTTTCTTT
>few|TRBV7-8|TRBD2|TRBJ2-2
CASSRTGLAGRSNTGELFF
TGTGCCAGCAGCCGAACGGGACTAGCGGGAAGGTCGAACACCGGGGAGCTGTTTTTT
>.|TRBV6-2/TRBV6-3|TRBD2|TRBJ2-1
CASSLSGGLYEQFF
TGTGCCAGCAGTTTGAGCGGGGGTCTTTATGAGCAGTTCTTC
>many|TRBV4-3|.|TRBJ2-1
CASSQTESSPGEQFF
TGCGCCAGCAGCCAAACAGAGAGCAGCCCGGGTGAGCAGTTCTTC
>.|TRBV4-1|.|TRBJ2-5
CASSQLDLGETQYF
TGCGCCAGCAGCCAACTGGACCTGGGGGAGACCCAGTACTTC
>.|TRBV20-1|TRBD2|TRBJ2-5
CSAILAGGPETQYF
TGCAGTGCTATTTTAGCGGGGGGGCCAGAGACCCAGTACTTC
>many|TRBV7-2|.|TRBJ2-7
CASSLSLEQYF
TGTGCCAGCAGCTTAAGCCTCGAGCAGTACTTC
>many|TRBV7-2|.|TRBJ1-1
CASSLAGGITEAFF
TGTGCCAGCAGCTTAGCAGGGGGGATTACTGAAGCTTTCTTT
>.|TRBV6-6|.|TRBJ2-1
CASREGWAYNEQFF
TGTGCCAGCAGGGAGGGCTGGGCCTACAATGAGCAGTTCTTC
>many|TRBV7-2|.|TRBJ1-5
CASSSTDKILSNQPQHF
TGTGCCAGCAGCTCCACGGACAAGATTCTTAGCAATCAGCCCCAGCATTTT
>.|TRBV12-3/TRBV12-4|TRBD1|TRBJ1-1
CASSLGQPMNTEAFF
TGTGCCAGCAGTTTGGGACAGCCCATGAACACTGAAGCTTTCTTT
>few|TRBV7-2|.|TRBJ1-2
CASSATGPFGYTF
TGTGCCAGCAGCGCTACAGGCCCTTTCGGCTACACCTTC
>many|TRBV30|.|TRBJ1-5
CAWSGRSNQPQHF
TGTGCCTGGAGTGGACGTAGCAATCAGCCCCAGCATTTT
>many|TRBV7-2|.|TRBJ1-2
CASSPFRGDYGYTF
TGTGCCAGCAGCCCCTTCCGCGGAGACTATGGCTACACCTTC
>few|TRBV6-6|.|TRBJ2-6
CASIRDGANVLTF
TGTGCCAGCATACGTGATGGGGCCAACGTCCTGACTTTC
>few|TRBV20-1|.|TRBJ1-6
CSARVGTREGNSPLHF
TGCAGTGCTAGAGTAGGGACCCGTGAGGGAAATTCACCCCTCCACTTT
>many|TRBV5-1|.|TRBJ2-5
CASSAWTDRETQYF
TGCGCCAGCAGCGCCTGGACAGACCGAGAGACCCAGTACTTC
>.|TRBV4-3|.|TRBJ1-2
CASSQDQTPFWGYTF
TGCGCCAGCAGCCAAGATCAGACTCCGTTCTGGGGCTACACCTTC
>.|TRBV20-1|.|TRBJ2-7
CSASYGGHEQYF
TGCAGTGCTAGCTACGGGGGGCACGAGCAGTACTTC
>.|TRBV27|TRBD2|TRBJ2-7
CASNLRGGGIGEQYF
TGTGCCAGCAACCTCCGGGGGGGCGGTATTGGAGAGCAGTACTTC
>.|TRBV20-1|TRBD2|TRBJ2-1
CSARDTSGRPNEQFF
TGCAGTGCTAGAGATACTAGCGGGAGGCCAAATGAGCAGTTCTTC
>.|TRBV3-1|.|TRBJ2-1
CASSRPGLNNEQFF
TGTGCCAGCAGCCGCCCGGGACTTAACAATGAGCAGTTCTTC
>many|TRBV11-2|.|TRBJ1-4
CASSPLGTTNEKLFF
TGTGCCAGCAGCCCCCTCGGGACAACTAATGAAAAACTGTTTTTT
>many|TRBV7-2|TRBD1|TRBJ2-7
CASSSHRGPSYEQYF
TGTGCCAGCAGCTCCCACAGGGGTCCCTCCTACGAGCAGTACTTC
>.|TRBV20-1|.|TRBJ1-5
CSARDGGTNQPQHF
TGCAGTGCTAGAGATGGGGGGACCAATCAGCCCCAGCATTTT
>.|TRBV9|.|TRBJ2-7
CASSVGGTTYEQYF
TGTGCCAGCAGCGTAGGCGGCACCACCTACGAGCAGTACTTC
>few|TRBV18|.|TRBJ2-7
CASSPGGGRREQYF
TGTGCCAGCTCACCAGGGGGCGGACGTAGGGAGCAGTACTTC
>many|TRBV7-9|.|TRBJ2-7
CASMGGNSGEQYF
TGTGCCAGCATGGGGGGCAATTCGGGCGAGCAGTACTTC
>many|TRBV7-2|TRBD1|TRBJ1-2
CASSPTGQGADGYTF
TGTGCCAGCAGCCCAACGGGACAGGGGGCGGATGGCTACACCTTC
>many|TRBV7-2|.|TRBJ2-7
CASSSPIELGYEQYF
TGTGCCAGCAGCTCCCCTATTGAGCTAGGCTACGAGCAGTACTTC
>many|TRBV10-3|.|TRBJ1-1
CAIMTPAKNTEAFF
TGTGCCATCATGACTCCCGCCAAGAACACTGAAGCTTTCTTT
>once|TRBV14|.|TRBJ1-1
CASSQRSGWWAEAFF
TGTGCCAGCAGCCAACGGTCAGGGTGGTGGGCTGAAGCTTTCTTT
>many|TRBV7-8|.|TRBJ2-4
CASSLAGVGIQYF
TGTGCCAGCAGCTTAGCAGGGGTGGGCATTCAGTACTTC
>few|TRBV20-1|TRBD2|TRBJ2-3
CSASTSGGLSAQYF
TGCAGTGCATCGACTAGCGGGGGTTTGTCAGCGCAGTATTTT
>many|TRBV7-2|.|TRBJ2-7
CASSLIHEQYF
TGTGCCAGCAGCTTAATCCACGAGCAGTACTTC
>few|TRBV28|TRBD1|TRBJ2-3
CASSSRTGSGGALDTQYF
TGTGCCAGCAGTTCGCGAACGGGGTCAGGGGGCGCGTTGGATACGCAGTATTTT
>many|TRBV6-1|TRBD2|TRBJ2-3
CASSRRRGAGAGDTQYF
TGTGCCAGCAGCCGCCGGAGGGGAGCGGGAGCGGGAGATACGCAGTATTTT